These 32 T cell receptor beta chains came from one sample sequenced in a study of T cell repertoires in cytomegalovirus infection. TCRdb used MiXCR to reprocess the reads, holding one entry per CDR3 protein. The sample shows around 710,000 distinct CDR3 sequences, 25% to 30% of them seen only once. Which antigens these TCRs recognize remains unknown. This specimen consisted of cultured CD8+ T cells from PBMCs, obtained from culture after CMV antigen stimulation. Source of these receptors: a human donor in good health (CMV status not recorded). Some clones in this sample may be carry-over from other donors' samples.

This clonotype was seen repeatedly, ten times or more. The V gene is TRBV5-1, the J gene TRBJ1-3; perhaps TRBD1 as D (6 bases). CDR3 length equals 13 residues. Trimming stripped 2 bases from V and 11 bases from J, with 14 bases between. CDR1 and CDR2 from the germline V gene are SGHRS and YFSETQ. CDR3 nucleotide sequence: TGCGCCAGCAGCTTCTCCAGGGGCAGAGCCATATATTTT. Its protein product is CASSFSRGRAIYF. The full variable domain, completed using reference TRBV5-1 and TRBJ1-3, is KAGVTQTPRYLIKTRGQQVTLSCSPISGHRSVSWYQQTPGQGLQFLFEYFSETQRNKGNFPGRFSGRQFSNSRSEMNVSTLELGDSALYLCASSFSRGRAIYFGEGSWLTVV.

The sample holds a few counts of this clonotype. The chain uses TRBV6-1 and TRBJ1-1, with 7 bases lining up with TRBD1. Germline V gives CDR1 MNHNS, CDR2 SASEGT. The length of the CDR3 is 16 residues. J was trimmed by 2 bases and V by 2 bases; bases with no gene match: 8. The CDR3, as DNA: TGTGCCAGCAGTGAATCCGCGCAGGGGGGAAACACTGAAGCTTTCTTT. Translation gives CASSESAQGGNTEAFF.

The chain links TRBV5-1 to TRBJ2-1; 12 positions agree with TRBD2. Per the germline V gene, CDR1 is SGHRS and CDR2 is YFSETQ. This CDR3 is 16 amino acids long. V shed 3 bases, J shed 9 bases, and the junction held 10 bases outside the gene matches. The CDR3 loop reads CASSWLAGGPFGEQFF. The CDR3 DNA is TGCGCCAGCAGCTGGCTAGCGGGGGGGCCTTTCGGTGAGCAGTTCTTC.

This clonotype was detected many times. The chain uses TRBV7-2 and TRBJ1-1; tentatively, D is TRBD1 (5 bases). Germline CDR1 is SGHTA and CDR2 is FQGNSA. This CDR3 comprises 18 residues. Trimming pared 1 base from V and 2 bases from J, leaving 20 bases between. The CDR3 bases are TGTGCCAGCAGCTTAGGTCGTGGGGGAGACTCTAGCAACACTGAAGCTTTCTTT. Encoded protein: CASSLGRGGDSSNTEAFF.

Details on this clonotype: The junction departs from germline at one end; a sequencing error may be responsible. The chain is built from TRBV7-7 and TRBJ2-1; 11 bases match TRBD2. This CDR3 contains 16 residues. The V gene's germline CDR1 is SSHAT and CDR2 FNYEAQ (reference sequence). Here the CDR3 reads CASSLVPSGGYNEQFF. The CDR3 region has the DNA TGTGCTAGCAGCTTAGTCCCTAGCGGGGGGTACAATGAGCAGTTCTTC.

There are a few counts of this clonotype. The chain carries TRBV25-1 and TRBJ1-6; no firm D call. This CDR3 comprises 13 residues. Germline CDR1 is MGHDK and CDR2 is SYGVNS. Trimming pared 1 base from V and 11 bases from J, leaving 9 bases between. The CDR3 protein is CASSESVQTPLHF. The CDR3 DNA reads as TGTGCCAGCAGTGAATCAGTACAGACACCCCTCCACTTT.

The chain carries TRBV7-4 and TRBJ1-5; TRBD1 matches at 9 bases. Germline CDR1 and CDR2: SGHVT and SQSDAQ. This CDR3 has 18 amino acids. V lost 5 bases and J lost 5; bases outside the gene matches: 16. CDR3 DNA: TGTGCCAGCAGCATGCTGGACAGGGGCTTAGGGGAGGATCAGCCCCAGCATTTT. It is translated as CASSMLDRGLGEDQPQHF. The full variable domain, with the rest looked up from reference TRBV7-4 and TRBJ1-5, is GAGVSQSPRYKVAKRGRDVALRCDSISGHVTLYWYRQTLGQGSEVLTYSQSDAQRDKSGRPSGRFSAERPERSVSTLKIQRTEQGDSAVYLCASSMLDRGLGEDQPQHFGDGTRLSIL.

The chain recombines TRBV4-1 with TRBJ2-5, with D perhaps TRBD1 (5 bases). The CDR3 sequence is 16 residues long. CDR1 is MGHRA, CDR2 YSYEKL, per germline. V was pared by 0 bases and J by 5 bases, with 16 bases between. CDR3 region: CASSQDQGRVGETQYF. The CDR3 region has the DNA TGCGCCAGCAGCCAAGATCAAGGCAGGGTCGGGGAGACCCAGTACTTC.

The chain employs TRBV6-6 and TRBJ1-2, with 8 bases lining up with TRBD1. CDR1 and CDR2 (germline): MNHNY, SVGAGI (reference sequence). The CDR3 contains 18 residues. The trim removed 0 bases at V and 1 base at J, leaving 10 bases unmatched. CDR3 sequence reads: CASSYSYPGQVFNYGYTF. In DNA form, the CDR3 reads TGTGCCAGCAGTTACTCATATCCGGGACAGGTGTTTAACTATGGCTACACCTTC.

Ten or more counts support this clonotype. The V call is TRBV7-9, the J call TRBJ1-1; a possible D gene is TRBD1 (5 bases). CDR3 length equals 14 residues. CDR1 SEHNR and CDR2 FQNEAQ come from the germline V gene (reference sequence). V was clipped by 1 base and J by 3 bases, with 9 bases between them. CDR3 coding DNA: TGTGCCAGCAGCTTAGTATTGGGGGACACTGAAGCTTTCTTT. The encoded protein is CASSLVLGDTEAFF. The whole variable domain, filled in from reference TRBV7-9 and TRBJ1-1, reads DTGVSQNPRHKITKRGQNVTFRCDPISEHNRLYWYRQTLGQGPEFLTYFQNEAQLEKSRLLSDRFSAERPKGSFSTLEIQRTEQGDSAMYLCASSLVLGDTEAFFGQGTRLTVV.

This clonotype was counted between two and nine times. The genes are TRBV11-3 and TRBJ2-1, with 9 bases matching TRBD2. The CDR3 runs to 15 residues. CDR1 is SGHNT and CDR2 is YENEEA in the germline V gene. With V trimmed by 5 bases and J by 7 bases, 9 bases remained unmatched. The CDR3 bases are TGTGCCAGCAGCCTGCGGGCGGGGGGGCCTAATGAGCAGTTCTTC. Translated: CASSLRAGGPNEQFF.

This clonotype was detected a few times. The genes are TRBV7-9 and TRBJ2-3, with TRBD2 identical over 11 bases. From germline, CDR1 is SEHNR and CDR2 FQNEAQ (reference sequence). The CDR3 consists of 16 residues. J was trimmed by 2 bases and V by 4 bases; bases with no gene match: 5. CDR3 sequence (DNA): TGTGCCAGCAGCTCCTGGACTAGCGGGTACACAGATACGCAGTATTTT. It specifies CASSSWTSGYTDTQYF.

V and J are TRBV27 and TRBJ1-2, with D unclear. The V gene's germline CDR1 is MNHEY and CDR2 SMNVEV (reference sequence). The length of the CDR3 is 13 residues. The germline V and J ends were trimmed by 5 bases and 8 bases, with 15 bases remaining between them. The CDR3 DNA is TGTGCCAGCAGTCCCGCAATTAGGTCCGGCTACACCTTC. Protein product: CASSPAIRSGYTF.

In its sample, this clonotype was seen many times. The chain uses TRBV25-1 and TRBJ1-2, with a possible D match to TRBD1 (5 bases). Germline V gives CDR1 MGHDK, CDR2 SYGVNS. This CDR3 is built from 14 residues. V was clipped by 3 bases and J by 5 bases, with 13 bases between them. The CDR3 sequence: CASSEAGSAYGYTF. CDR3 nucleotides: TGTGCCAGCAGTGAGGCAGGGAGCGCATATGGCTACACCTTC.

This clonotype occurred a few times. This rearrangement joins TRBV7-2 to TRBJ2-7, with TRBD2 matching over 11 bases. CDR1 is SGHTA, CDR2 FQGNSA, per germline. This CDR3 region has 13 residues. V lost 6 bases to trimming and J lost 3 bases; unmatched junction nucleotides: 1. The CDR3 nucleotides are TGTGCCAGCAGGACTAGCGGGGTCTACGAGCAGTACTTC. Translated: CASRTSGVYEQYF.

The sample holds a few counts of this clonotype. The chain carries TRBV6-1 and TRBJ2-1; TRBD1 aligns across 10 bases. Germline V lookup: CDR1 MNHNS, CDR2 SASEGT. The CDR3 extends over 15 amino acids. Losses at the gene ends were 1 base for V and 7 bases for J; bases not matched to a gene: 4. The CDR3: CASSEGQGALNEQFF. Written as DNA, the CDR3 is TGTGCCAGCAGTGAAGGACAGGGGGCTTTGAATGAGCAGTTCTTC.

This clonotype was counted a single time. The chain is built from TRBV19 and TRBJ1-2; 9 positions agree with TRBD1. The CDR3 spans 14 residues. Germline values: CDR1 LNHDA, CDR2 SQIVND (reference sequence). V shed 4 bases and J 7 bases; nucleotides not matched to a gene: 7. The CDR3 sequence is CASSTTGGMIGYTF. CDR3 in DNA: TGTGCCAGTAGTACGACAGGGGGTATGATTGGCTACACCTTC.

The chain joins TRBV11-2 to TRBJ2-7; 12 bases map to TRBD2. V shed 2 bases, J shed 7 bases, and the junction held 6 bases outside the gene matches. This CDR3 spans 15 amino acids. Looked up from germline, CDR1 is SGHAT and CDR2 is FQNNGV. The CDR3 is CASSLRPSGGDEQYF. CDR3 coding DNA: TGTGCCAGCAGCTTAAGGCCTAGCGGGGGGGATGAGCAGTACTTC. Using reference TRBV11-2 and TRBJ2-7 for the parts outside the CDR3, the full variable domain is EAGVAQSPRYKIIEKRQSVAFWCNPISGHATLYWYQQILGQGPKLLIQFQNNGVVDDSQLPKDRFSAERLKGVDSTLKIQPAKLEDSAVYLCASSLRPSGGDEQYFGPGTRLTVT.

The rearrangement links TRBV6-5 to TRBJ2-1; possibly TRBD1 for D (5 bases). The germline V gene encodes CDR1 MNHEY and CDR2 SVGAGI. With 0 bases removed from V and 7 bases from J, the gap between germline ends came to 13 bases. The CDR3 spans 15 residues. The CDR3 loop reads CASSYSGVGMNEQFF. CDR3 bases: TGTGCCAGCAGTTACTCAGGGGTAGGGATGAATGAGCAGTTCTTC.

The chain joins TRBV19 to TRBJ1-1; 9 nucleotides match TRBD1. The V and J ends lost 4 bases and 5 bases, in that order; junction bases with no gene match: 5. The CDR3 totals 14 residues. In germline, CDR1 is LNHDA, CDR2 SQIVND (reference sequence). CDR3 sequence: CASSTWDRVTEAFF. CDR3 nucleotides: TGTGCCAGTAGTACGTGGGACAGGGTGACTGAAGCTTTCTTT. Filled out from reference TRBV19 and TRBJ1-1, the complete variable domain reads DGGITQSPKYLFRKEGQNVTLSCEQNLNHDAMYWYRQDPGQGLRLIYYSQIVNDFQKGDIAEGYSVSREKKESFPLTVTSAQKNPTAFYLCASSTWDRVTEAFFGQGTRLTVV.

The gene calls are TRBV20-1 and TRBJ1-3; D remains unclear. The CDR3 spans 17 residues. Germline lookup yields CDR1 DFQATT and CDR2 SNEGSKA (reference sequence). The V gene lost 0 bases and the J gene lost 0 bases, with 15 bases spanning the gap. The chain's CDR3 is CSAREGRVPSSGNTIYF. The CDR3, as DNA: TGCAGTGCTAGAGAAGGTCGGGTACCGTCCTCTGGAAACACCATATATTTT.

The gene calls are TRBV28 and TRBJ2-7; D unresolved. V lost 1 base and J 9 bases, leaving 13 bases between the germline ends. Per germline, CDR1 MDHEN and CDR2 SYDVKM. The CDR3 is 13 residues long. The CDR3 bases are TGTGCCAGCAGTTTATCCCTAGGTGTTTTGCAGTACGTC. Translating it yields CASSLSLGVLQYV.

The V and J genes are TRBV27 and TRBJ2-1; tentatively, D is TRBD2 (5 bases). Germline V gives CDR1 MNHEY, CDR2 SMNVEV (reference sequence). V shed 6 bases and J shed 7 bases, with 13 bases lying between them. This CDR3 contains 13 residues. CDR3 bases: TGTGCCAGCAGCTACGGGAATCCTAATGAGCAGTTCTTC. Translating gives CASSYGNPNEQFF.

There are many counts of this clonotype. V gene TRBV7-9 combines with J gene TRBJ2-7; 8 bases are a match to TRBD1. The CDR3 is made up of 16 amino acids. The ends lost 3 bases at V and 2 bases at J; junction bases unmatched: 9. Germline V gene lookup returns CDR1 SEHNR and CDR2 FQNEAQ (reference sequence). CDR3 DNA sequence: TGTGCCAGCAGCTTCCCCCGGACAGGGCAACCCTACGAGCAGTACTTC. Amino acids: CASSFPRTGQPYEQYF.

This clonotype has more than one count but fewer than ten. This rearrangement joins TRBV6-2 or TRBV6-3 to TRBJ2-1, with 7 nucleotides matching TRBD1. Germline lookup yields CDR1 MNHEY and CDR2 SVGEGT. The CDR3 length is 13 residues. Trimming cost V 5 bases and J 12 bases; bases outside gene matches: 10. This chain's CDR3 is CASSPETGTAQFF. CDR3 coding DNA: TGTGCCAGCAGTCCCGAGACAGGGACCGCGCAGTTCTTC.

CDR3 protein: CASSAGTPGGYTF. The CDR3 DNA follows: TGTGCCAGCAGCGCCGGGACGCCTGGGGGCTACACCTTC. The chain has TRBV7-9 and TRBJ1-2; tentatively, D is TRBD1 (5 bases). The germline V and J ends were trimmed by 5 bases and 8 bases, with 15 bases remaining between them. CDR1 and CDR2 (germline): SEHNR, FQNEAQ (reference sequence). This CDR3 has 13 amino acids.

The V gene is TRBV19, the J gene TRBJ2-1; D uncertain. In germline, CDR1 is LNHDA, CDR2 SQIVND (reference sequence). Between the trimmed V and J ends, which lost 7 bases and 4 bases, there was a span of 17 bases. The CDR3 is 15 amino acids. CDR3 in amino acids: CASTQYLARYNEQFF. The CDR3 region has the DNA TGTGCCAGTACCCAATATCTGGCAAGATACAATGAGCAGTTCTTC.

The rearrangement links TRBV19 to TRBJ1-1; 7 nucleotides align to TRBD1. CDR1 is LNHDA and CDR2 is SQIVND in the germline V gene (reference sequence). This CDR3 comprises 14 residues. J gave up 7 bases and V 5 bases, and 10 bases lay outside the gene matches. The CDR3 nucleotides read TGTGCCAGTAGTTTGGAAACAGGGGCCGGTGAAGCTTTCTTT. Its translation: CASSLETGAGEAFF. The entire variable domain, with the rest obtained from reference TRBV19 and TRBJ1-1, is as follows: DGGITQSPKYLFRKEGQNVTLSCEQNLNHDAMYWYRQDPGQGLRLIYYSQIVNDFQKGDIAEGYSVSREKKESFPLTVTSAQKNPTAFYLCASSLETGAGEAFFGQGTRLTVV.

The table lists this clonotype with many counts. V gene TRBV9 combines with J gene TRBJ2-1; D is possibly TRBD2 (6 bases). V gave up 3 bases and J gave up 0 bases, with 13 bases separating them. This CDR3 is 16 amino acids long. CDR1 is SGDLS and CDR2 is YYNGEE in the germline V gene. The CDR3 DNA sequence: TGTGCCAGCAGCGCAAGGACTAAAAGCTCCTACAATGAGCAGTTCTTC. It yields the protein CASSARTKSSYNEQFF.

The chain has TRBV9 and TRBJ1-2; D is uncertain. The germline V and J ends were trimmed by 2 bases and 3 bases, with 14 bases remaining between them. The V gene's germline CDR1 is SGDLS and CDR2 YYNGEE. This CDR3 contains 15 residues. CDR3 bases: TGTGCCAGCAGCGTCAGACGGGAACCCCACTATGGCTACACCTTC. Translated: CASSVRREPHYGYTF.

The table lists this clonotype with a few counts. V gene TRBV4-1 combines with J gene TRBJ1-1; TRBD1 matches 11 bases. Germline assignment: CDR1 MGHRA and CDR2 YSYEKL. The V gene end was trimmed by 0 bases and the J gene end by 3 bases; junction bases not matched to a gene: 9. This CDR3 is built from 18 residues. CDR3 in amino acids: CASSQDRGQGVRDTEAFF. The CDR3 bases are TGCGCCAGCAGCCAAGACCGGGGACAGGGGGTTCGCGACACTGAAGCTTTCTTT.

This clonotype appeared many times. This chain uses TRBV7-2 with TRBJ2-3; D call uncertain. The CDR3 spans 15 residues. Per germline, CDR1 SGHTA and CDR2 FQGNSA. Trimming removed 3 bases from V and 2 bases from J, with 12 bases in between. The CDR3 DNA follows: TGTGCCAGCAGCTTGGGGAATCGGGCCACAGATACGCAGTATTTT. Translation: CASSLGNRATDTQYF.